The present T cell receptor (beta chain) was sequenced within a study of blood T cells in healthy people across ages. Comment on this clonotype: At one of its ends the junction is not consistent with the germline gene, which may arise from a read error.

The germline V gene encodes CDR1 DFQATT and CDR2 SNEGSKA (reference sequence). The CDR3 contains 14 residues. Alongside a J-beta primer mix, a sample-barcoded 5' primer served in a second PCR lasting 7 to 11 cycles. In TCRdb, the 5' RACE reads were re-called with MiXCR into one record per CDR3 protein. This sample has some 1,800,000 distinct CDR3 sequences, with about two fifths found just once. The V call is TRBV20-1, the J call TRBJ2-3, with 14 bases identical to TRBD2. The sequenced material came from blood. This receptor was identified in a human donor in good health. This CDR3 reads CSAGETSGGGKQYF. The CDR3 region has the DNA TGCAGTGCTGGAGAGACTAGCGGGGGGGGAAAGCAGTATTTT.